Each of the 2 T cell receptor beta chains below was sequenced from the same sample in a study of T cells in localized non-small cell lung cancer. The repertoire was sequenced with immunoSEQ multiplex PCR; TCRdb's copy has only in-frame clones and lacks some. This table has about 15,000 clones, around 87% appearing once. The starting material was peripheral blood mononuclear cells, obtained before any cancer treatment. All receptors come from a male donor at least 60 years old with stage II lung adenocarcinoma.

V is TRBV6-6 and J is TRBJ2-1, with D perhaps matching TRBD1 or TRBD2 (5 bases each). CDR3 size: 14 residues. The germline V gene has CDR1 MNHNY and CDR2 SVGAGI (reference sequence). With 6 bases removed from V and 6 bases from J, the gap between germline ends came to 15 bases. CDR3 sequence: CASSSAGTINEQFF. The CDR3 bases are TGTGCCAGCAGCTCTGCCGGGACCATCAATGAGCAGTTCTTC.

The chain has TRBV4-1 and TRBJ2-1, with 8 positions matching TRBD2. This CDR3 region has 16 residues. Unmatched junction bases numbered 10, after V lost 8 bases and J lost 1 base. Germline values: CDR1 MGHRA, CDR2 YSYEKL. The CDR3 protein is CASAKGSGRSYNEQFF. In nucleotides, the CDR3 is TGCGCCAGCGCAAAGGGGAGCGGGAGATCCTACAATGAGCAGTTCTTC.